Listed here are 10 T cell receptor beta chains from one sample, sequenced in a study of post-analysis software for immune sequencing data. Study results and limitations: Elevated frequency relative to controls characterized four or five TRBV segments in patients, TRBV5-6, TRBV5-1 and TRBV20-1 among them.

For these TCRs, the target antigens are not known. Prepared libraries of TCR beta cDNA carried unique molecular identifiers. TCRdb reanalysed the PCR reads using MiXCR and keeps one entry per CDR3 protein. The sample has 600,000 to 750,000 distinct CDR3 sequences, 59% seen once; the top ten hold 11%. The sample taken for sequencing was blood. These receptors came from a girl under 10 years old with multiple sclerosis.

V is TRBV12-3 or TRBV12-4 and J is TRBJ1-4; D uncertain. V was shortened by 6 bases and J by 7 bases, with 21 bases between the two germline ends. The CDR3 is made up of 16 amino acids. As DNA, the CDR3 is TGTGCCAGCAGCCGAAACCGGAGAGGTGCGGGTGAAAAACTGTTTTTT. Translation: CASSRNRRGAGEKLFF.

The chain carries TRBV20-1 and TRBJ2-1; weak D call: TRBD1 (6 bases). Trimming took off 0 bases at V and 10 bases at J, with 13 bases between the two ends. From germline, CDR1 is DFQATT and CDR2 SNEGSKA (reference sequence). This CDR3 contains 13 residues. CDR3 amino acids: CSARDPTQGEQFF. The CDR3 coding sequence is TGCAGTGCTAGAGATCCAACTCAGGGGGAGCAGTTCTTC.

The chain joins TRBV7-2 to TRBJ1-2; D is ambiguous. Trimming left V 4 bases short and J 4 bases short, with 7 bases between. Germline CDR1 SGHTA, CDR2 FQGNSA. This CDR3 is 12 amino acids long. The CDR3 region is CASSSHPYGYTF. CDR3 DNA: TGTGCCAGCAGCTCCCACCCCTATGGCTACACCTTC.

V gene TRBV29-1 combines with J gene TRBJ2-3, with D perhaps matching TRBD1 or TRBD2 (5 bases each). V was trimmed by 5 bases and J by 6 bases, leaving 12 bases between them. CDR1 is SQVTM and CDR2 is ANQGSEA in the germline V gene. There are 12 residues in the CDR3. CDR3 region: CSVHSGTDTQYF. The CDR3 DNA follows: TGCAGCGTTCATTCAGGGACCGATACGCAGTATTTT.

J is TRBJ2-1 and V is TRBV6-2 or TRBV6-3; D assignment may be TRBD1 or TRBD2 (5 bases each). Germline V lookup: CDR1 MNHEY, CDR2 SVGEGT. The ends were cut back, 4 bases at V and 13 bases at J, with 14 bases in the middle. The CDR3 is 12 residues long. The CDR3 sequence is CASSSGLAGQFF. In DNA form, the CDR3 reads TGTGCCAGCAGTTCGGGGCTAGCCGGACAGTTCTTC.

J is TRBJ2-1 and V is TRBV14; 12 bases map to TRBD2. Germline V CDR1 and CDR2: SGHDN, FVKESK. CDR3 length: 19 amino acids. Trimming at V came to 5 bases and at J to 1 base, leaving 12 bases not matched to a gene. The CDR3 DNA follows: TGTGCCAGCAGCGTAGCCGGGACTAGCGGGCTCGGATCCTACAATGAGCAGTTCTTC. Its protein is CASSVAGTSGLGSYNEQFF.

The V and J genes are TRBV13 and TRBJ2-1; 7 nucleotides match TRBD1. CDR3 length: 14 amino acids. Germline values: CDR1 PRHDT, CDR2 FYEKMQ (reference sequence). V gave up 5 bases and J gave up 5 bases; unmatched junction bases: 6. The chain's CDR3 is CASSQRDSHNEQFF. CDR3 in DNA: TGTGCCAGCAGCCAAAGGGACAGCCACAATGAGCAGTTCTTC.

Only a few counts were recorded for this clonotype. This chain connects TRBV29-1 to TRBJ1-2; D gene ambiguous. Germline CDR1 is SQVTM and CDR2 is ANQGSEA. Trimming shortened V by 0 bases and J by 7 bases, and 12 bases separated the two germline ends. This CDR3 region has 13 residues. CDR3 nucleotides: TGCAGCGTTGAAGAAGGTGGTTCGTCTGGCTACACCTTC. Protein sequence: CSVEEGGSSGYTF.

The V and J genes are TRBV6-1 and TRBJ1-1; 8 nucleotides align to TRBD1. V dropped 3 bases and J dropped 7; count of bases not matched to a gene: 13. CDR1 is MNHNS and CDR2 is SASEGT in the germline V gene. The CDR3 contains 16 residues. The CDR3 bases are TGTGCCAGCAGTGAGCTCCCCGGACAGGGAGAAGGTGAAGCTTTCTTT. Translated, it gives CASSELPGQGEGEAFF.

This clonotype was observed a handful of times. The rearrangement uses TRBV5-1 and TRBJ2-3; no clear D gene. Trimming removed 0 bases at V and 4 bases at J, with 9 bases between. CDR1 SGHRS and CDR2 YFSETQ come from the germline V gene. The CDR3 is made up of 14 amino acids. As DNA, the CDR3 is TGCGCCAGCAGCTTGGAGGTTAGGGCAGATACGCAGTATTTT. Translating gives CASSLEVRADTQYF. Variable domain in full (rest from reference TRBV5-1 and TRBJ2-3): KAGVTQTPRYLIKTRGQQVTLSCSPISGHRSVSWYQQTPGQGLQFLFEYFSETQRNKGNFPGRFSGRQFSNSRSEMNVSTLELGDSALYLCASSLEVRADTQYFGPGTRLTVL.